The 28 T cell receptor beta chains listed next were all sequenced from one sample in a study of shared clonotypes between healthy human individuals. Profiled with immunoSEQ multiplex PCR; TCRdb holds only in-frame clones, not every one. The data contain 730,000 or so clones, roughly 70% of them singletons. The sample comprised memory CD4+ T cells sorted from blood. Stated subset: CD45RA-negative fraction. The receptors here all came from a woman aged 30 to 39 in good health.

This clone has a single count. The genes are TRBV15 and TRBJ1-4; D gene ambiguous. V shed 5 bases and J shed 7 bases, with 17 bases lying between them. The germline V gene encodes CDR1 LNHNV and CDR2 YYDKDF (reference sequence). The length of the CDR3 is 15 residues. The DNA of the CDR3 is TGTGCCACCAGCCAAGAGTTAGGGCCAGGTGAAAAACTGTTTTTT. Its protein product is CATSQELGPGEKLFF.

The CDR3 loop reads CASSLERGANYGYTF. Here the CDR3 DNA reads TGTGCCAGCAGCTTAGAGCGGGGAGCTAACTATGGCTACACCTTC. The rearrangement uses TRBV11-2 and TRBJ1-2, with D uncertain. This CDR3 contains 15 residues. Trimming took off 0 bases at V and 0 bases at J, with 8 bases between the two ends. Germline CDR1 SGHAT, CDR2 FQNNGV.

V is TRBV4-1 and J is TRBJ1-5; perhaps TRBD1 as D (5 bases). In germline, CDR1 is MGHRA, CDR2 YSYEKL. This CDR3 is built from 13 residues. The V and J ends lost 0 bases and 7 bases respectively, with 7 bases between them. CDR3 bases: TGCGCCAGCAGCCAAGAATGGGGGCAGCCCCAGCATTTT. It codes for CASSQEWGQPQHF.

The V call is TRBV19, the J call TRBJ2-7; D call uncertain. The ends were cut back, 5 bases at V and 6 bases at J, with 17 bases in the middle. Germline-derived CDR1 and CDR2 are LNHDA and SQIVND (reference sequence). CDR3 length: 14 amino acids. CDR3 sequence (DNA): TGTGCCAGTAGTCTCCGGACCCCGGCCGGCGAGCAGTACTTC. Translating gives CASSLRTPAGEQYF.

The chain has TRBV5-5 and TRBJ1-5; D remains unclear. Germline V gene sequence: CDR1 SGHKS, CDR2 YYEKEE (reference sequence). The CDR3 is 14 residues long. The germline V and J ends were trimmed by 2 bases and 5 bases, with 11 bases remaining between them. The CDR3 nucleotides read TGTGCCAGCAGCTTAGTGACCCAGGATCAGCCCCAGCATTTT. This codes for CASSLVTQDQPQHF.

The rearrangement links TRBV29-1 to TRBJ2-7; no definite D call. V was shortened by 4 bases and J by 0 bases, with 10 bases between the two germline ends. Germline CDR1 reads SQVTM; CDR2 reads ANQGSEA. The CDR3 length is 13 residues. In nucleotides, the CDR3 is TGCAGCGTTGCCCCGGGCAGCTCCTACGAGCAGTACTTC. It yields the protein CSVAPGSSYEQYF.

This clone appeared a single time. J is TRBJ2-7 and V is TRBV28; possibly TRBD1 for D (6 bases). Germline V gene sequence: CDR1 MDHEN, CDR2 SYDVKM. CDR3 length: 13 amino acids. Trimming took 5 bases from V and 6 from J, leaving 14 bases between them. For the CDR3, the DNA is TGTGCCAGCAGTCTTGCACAGGGACCCGAGCAGTACTTC. Its protein product is CASSLAQGPEQYF.

J is TRBJ2-7 and V is TRBV5-1; weak D call: TRBD1 (5 bases). The V end was cut by 4 bases, the J end by 6 bases, with 11 bases between. The CDR3 is 12 residues long. Germline V gene data show CDR1 as SGHRS and CDR2 as YFSETQ. The CDR3 spells CASSDPRGEQYF. The CDR3 coding sequence is TGCGCCAGCAGCGATCCAAGGGGCGAGCAGTACTTC.

This clone was detected a few times. V gene TRBV19 combines with J gene TRBJ2-3, with 12 bases fitting TRBD2. Trimming took 5 bases from V and 1 from J; bases not matched to a gene: 4. CDR3 size: 16 residues. From germline, CDR1 is LNHDA and CDR2 SQIVND (reference sequence). The CDR3 DNA is TGTGCCAGTAGTCTTAGACTAGCGGGAGGCACAGATACGCAGTATTTT. This gives the protein CASSLRLAGGTDTQYF.

The chain has TRBV6-6 and TRBJ2-7, with TRBD1 as a possible D gene (7 bases). V dropped 5 bases and J dropped 3 bases, with 20 bases sitting between them. Looked up from germline, CDR1 is MNHNY and CDR2 is SVGAGI (reference sequence). The CDR3 extends over 16 amino acids. This CDR3 reads CASSTTEGAGNYEQYF. CDR3 nucleotides: TGTGCCAGCAGTACCACCGAGGGGGCGGGGAACTACGAGCAGTACTTC.

This sequence joins TRBV7-8 and TRBJ1-2; TRBD1 aligns across 7 bases. V trimming: 3 bases; J trimming: 5 bases; junction bases outside the gene matches: 12. Germline lookup yields CDR1 SGHVS and CDR2 FQNEAQ. The CDR3 totals 16 residues. CDR3 coding DNA: TGTGCCAGCAGCTTGAGGGGTCCGGGGACAGATTATGGCTACACCTTC. Encoded protein: CASSLRGPGTDYGYTF.

V usage is TRBV9 and J usage is TRBJ2-3, with 14 nucleotides matching TRBD2. The ends lost 0 bases at V and 6 bases at J; junction bases unmatched: 3. This CDR3 comprises 16 residues. Per germline, CDR1 SGDLS and CDR2 YYNGEE. As DNA, the CDR3 is TGTGCCAGCAGCGTAGGACTAGCGGGAGGGATTGATACGCAGTATTTT. Amino acids: CASSVGLAGGIDTQYF.

The chain recombines TRBV5-1 with TRBJ2-2; no clear D gene. Per the germline V gene, CDR1 is SGHRS and CDR2 is YFSETQ. V was cut by 3 bases and J by 2 bases, with 8 bases left in between. The CDR3 length is 14 residues. CDR3 DNA: TGCGCCAGCAGCTCACAATATAACACCGGGGAGCTGTTTTTT. Translating it yields CASSSQYNTGELFF.

This rearrangement joins TRBV4-1 to TRBJ2-3; D is ambiguous. The germline V and J ends were trimmed by 1 base and 2 bases, with 19 bases remaining between them. The CDR3 totals 18 residues. CDR1 and CDR2 (germline): MGHRA, YSYEKL. The chain's CDR3 is CASSQGRRGRGLTDTQYF. The DNA for the CDR3 is TGCGCCAGCAGCCAAGGGCGCCGAGGACGAGGTCTCACAGATACGCAGTATTTT.

Turning to this clone: Other DNA variants within this sample encode the same CDR3. CDR3 region: CASSDSSGNTEAFF. The CDR3 DNA is TGTGCCAGCAGTGACTCTTCGGGGAACACTGAAGCTTTCTTT. The chain couples TRBV6-4 to TRBJ1-1; D not certain. This CDR3 spans 14 amino acids. The germline V gene encodes CDR1 MRHNA and CDR2 SNTAGT. V was cut by 0 bases and J by 1 base, with 6 bases left in between.

The sample holds many counts of this clone. The chain is built from TRBV19 and TRBJ1-2; 9 bases are shared with TRBD1. The CDR3 has 12 amino acids. CDR1 and CDR2 (germline): LNHDA, SQIVND (reference sequence). The junction had 4 bases not matched to a gene; V was cut back by 9 bases and J by 5 bases. The CDR3 bases are TGTGCCAGCGGACAGGGGAGGTATGGCTACACCTTC. It yields the protein CASGQGRYGYTF.

This rearrangement joins TRBV15 to TRBJ1-2, with D possibly matching TRBD1 (6 bases). Germline V gene data show CDR1 as LNHNV and CDR2 as YYDKDF (reference sequence). The CDR3 has 16 residues. V lost 5 bases, J lost 4 bases, and 20 bases lay in between. CDR3 region: CATSQTNRVRGYGYTF. The CDR3, as DNA: TGTGCCACCAGCCAAACGAACAGGGTCCGCGGCTATGGCTACACCTTC.

V and J are TRBV28 and TRBJ2-4; 9 bases fit TRBD1. This CDR3 has 15 amino acids. Germline values: CDR1 MDHEN, CDR2 SYDVKM. Germline trimming cut 7 bases from V and 6 bases from J; bases unmatched to any gene: 10. The CDR3: CASTTPGTGLNIQYF. CDR3 nucleotides: TGTGCCAGCACCACACCCGGGACAGGGCTAAACATTCAGTACTTC.

The genes are TRBV5-1 and TRBJ2-2; TRBD2 might be the D (6 bases). Germline V lookup: CDR1 SGHRS, CDR2 YFSETQ. With 5 bases removed from V and 3 bases from J, the gap between germline ends came to 14 bases. There are 15 residues in the CDR3. The CDR3 region has the DNA TGCGCCAGCAGAGTTGGCGGGACTGACACCGGGGAGCTGTTTTTT. Translated, it gives CASRVGGTDTGELFF.

The chain is built from TRBV5-1 and TRBJ2-1, with 16 positions matching TRBD2. The CDR3 has 18 amino acids. Germline V gene lookup returns CDR1 SGHRS and CDR2 YFSETQ. V shed 4 bases, J shed 8 bases, and the junction held 12 bases outside the gene matches. This CDR3 reads CASSPTGLAGGWRDEQFF. In DNA form, the CDR3 reads TGCGCCAGCAGCCCAACGGGACTAGCGGGAGGGTGGAGGGATGAGCAGTTCTTC.

The gene calls are TRBV11-2 and TRBJ2-5; 13 bases fit TRBD2. Trimming took 7 bases from V and 3 from J; bases not matched to a gene: 5. The CDR3 extends over 15 amino acids. Germline V gene sequence: CDR1 SGHAT, CDR2 FQNNGV. CDR3 DNA sequence: TGTGCCAGCACGACTAGCGGGAGGCCGGAAGAGACCCAGTACTTC. Translation gives CASTTSGRPEETQYF.

This clone came up a few times. The identical CDR3 is also encoded by other nucleotide sequences in the sample. As DNA, the CDR3 is TGCGCCAGCAGCTTGGACGGGAGCTCCTACGAGCAGTACTTC. Amino acid sequence: CASSLDGSSYEQYF. The rearrangement links TRBV5-1 to TRBJ2-7; D might be TRBD2 (6 bases). The CDR3 has 14 residues. The germline V gene has CDR1 SGHRS and CDR2 YFSETQ. V gave up 0 bases and J gave up 0 bases, with 7 bases separating them.

The chain has TRBV27 and TRBJ2-5; possibly TRBD2 for D (6 bases). The CDR3 runs 15 residues. V lost 7 bases and J lost 4, with 19 bases in between. Germline V gene data show CDR1 as MNHEY and CDR2 as SMNVEV (reference sequence). CDR3 nucleotide sequence: TGTGCCAGCACAGAATCGGGACTGTCTGGAGAGACCCAGTACTTC. Protein sequence: CASTESGLSGETQYF.

The chain's CDR3 is CASSLGSGSWREKLFF. For the CDR3, the DNA is TGTGCCAGCAGCTTAGGGTCAGGGTCTTGGAGAGAAAAACTGTTTTTT. The J gene is TRBJ1-4, the V gene TRBV7-2; a possible D gene is TRBD1 (5 bases). V dropped 1 base and J dropped 8 bases, with 17 bases sitting between them. The germline V gene encodes CDR1 SGHTA and CDR2 FQGNSA. This CDR3 is built from 16 residues.

The chain joins TRBV7-9 to TRBJ2-5; D perhaps matches TRBD1 (7 bases). The CDR3 spans 16 residues. V was trimmed by 3 bases and J by 7 bases, leaving 21 bases between them. Per germline, CDR1 SEHNR and CDR2 FQNEAQ (reference sequence). This CDR3 is CASSLATGDRQRTQYF. The CDR3 DNA reads TGTGCCAGCAGCTTGGCTACGGGGGACAGACAAAGGACCCAGTACTTC.

The gene calls are TRBV5-1 and TRBJ2-2, with 14 bases that match TRBD2. Germline V gene lookup returns CDR1 SGHRS and CDR2 YFSETQ. This CDR3 is 15 amino acids long. V was pared by 4 bases and J by 5 bases, with 1 base of the junction left unmatched. The CDR3 DNA follows: TGCGCCAGCAGCGGGACTAGCGGGAGAACCGGGGAGCTGTTTTTT. Protein product: CASSGTSGRTGELFF.

This clone was picked up a small number of times. The rearrangement uses TRBV4-2 and TRBJ1-4; D gene uncertain. The CDR3 loop spans 20 amino acids. The V gene's germline CDR1 is LGHNA and CDR2 YNFKEQ. V was trimmed by 1 base and J by 0 bases, leaving 21 bases between them. The CDR3 sequence is CASSQGTGEAVFATNEKLFF. The CDR3 DNA reads TGTGCCAGCAGCCAAGGTACCGGAGAAGCCGTCTTTGCAACTAATGAAAAACTGTTTTTT.

Remarks on this clone: The same CDR3 can be traced to other DNA sequences in this sample. The genes are TRBV6-5 and TRBJ1-1; possible D gene TRBD1, 5 bases. CDR1 and CDR2 (germline): MNHEY, SVGAGI. V lost 2 bases, J lost 1 base, and 8 bases lay in between. The CDR3 has 14 residues. The CDR3: CASSYDRQNTEAFF. The CDR3 region has the DNA TGTGCCAGCAGTTACGACAGACAGAACACTGAAGCTTTCTTT.